These T cell receptor beta chains were read from a single sample in a study of brain T cells in children with intractable seizures. Clones were sequenced by immunoSEQ multiplex PCR, and TCRdb holds only the in-frame ones, with some missing. The data show 340,000 or so clones, 93% seen once. The sequencing here drew on peripheral blood, taken about 5 months after surgery. These receptors originate from a boy under two years old with tuberous sclerosis and intractable seizures. CDR3s include the opening cysteine and the closing phenylalanine or tryptophan. The D gene is left open where the match is weak. Rows give clone size only sometimes, using once, few, many, or a class for an expanded clone.

cdr3_nt	cdr3_aa	d_call	clone_size	v_call	j_call
TGTGCCAGCTCGACGGACGTTGCTAACTATGGCTACACCTTC	CASSTDVANYGYTF	-	-	TRBV18	TRBJ1-2
TGTGCCAGCAGCTTAGGAAGCCCCGCAGGCGTCTACGAGCAGTACTTC	CASSLGSPAGVYEQYF	-	-	TRBV7-6	TRBJ2-7
TGTGCCAGCAGCGTAGCTCTGGGGTGGGTGGATGGCTACACCTTC	CASSVALGWVDGYTF	-	-	TRBV9	TRBJ1-2
TGTGCCAGCAGCCCCGGTACCAGGGCCGGGCCCCAGCCCCAGCATTTT	CASSPGTRAGPQPQHF	-	-	TRBV7-8	TRBJ1-5
TGTGCCAGCAGCGCCCACGACGACTATGGCTACACCTTC	CASSAHDDYGYTF	-	-	TRBV9	TRBJ1-2
TGTGCCAGCAGCCCTCATGGCACTGAAGCTTTCTTT	CASSPHGTEAFF	-	-	TRBV12-3/TRBV12-4	TRBJ1-1
TGTGCCAGCAGCGAATTCTCTAGCGGGAGGTCCTACGAGCAGTACTTC	CASSEFSSGRSYEQYF	TRBD2	-	TRBV3-1/TRBV3-2	TRBJ2-7
TGTGCCAGTAGTATAGGGGAGGGGGGGAACACTGAAGCTTTCTTT	CASSIGEGGNTEAFF	-	-	TRBV19	TRBJ1-1
TGTGCCAGCAGCGAACAGGGGTATCAGCCCCAGCATTTT	CASSEQGYQPQHF	TRBD1	few	TRBV9	TRBJ1-5
TGTGCCAGCAGTTTTATCAACAGGGAAGCTTTCTTT	CASSFINREAFF	-	-	TRBV12-3/TRBV12-4	TRBJ1-1
TGTGCCAGCAGTCCACACGCAGGGGGGTTTGGCTACACCTTC	CASSPHAGGFGYTF	TRBD1	-	TRBV28	TRBJ1-2
TGTGCCAGCAGCTTACTGCGGGAGGTTGAGACCCAGTACTTC	CASSLLREVETQYF	TRBD2	-	TRBV7-8	TRBJ2-5
TGCGCCAGCAGCCCGGGACAGGGGTTCTACGAGCAGTACTTC	CASSPGQGFYEQYF	TRBD1	-	TRBV5-1	TRBJ2-7
TGTGCCAGCAGCCAAGGCGGGCGTAATTCCTACAATGAGCAGTTCTTC	CASSQGGRNSYNEQFF	-	-	TRBV4-2	TRBJ2-1
TGTGCCAGCAGCTTAGTTGGGGCTGATAATTCACCCCTCCACTTT	CASSLVGADNSPLHF	-	few	TRBV11-3	TRBJ1-6
TGTGCCAGCAGCGGGACAGTGGGGGTGGTGACTGAAGCTTTCTTT	CASSGTVGVVTEAFF	TRBD1	-	TRBV6-5	TRBJ1-1
TGCAGCGTTGAATCCAGGGGGCGCGAAACCTACGAGCAGTACTTC	CSVESRGRETYEQYF	TRBD1	-	TRBV29-1	TRBJ2-7
TGTGCCAGCAGTTTAGCAGGAAAGGACACCGGGGAGCTGTTTTTT	CASSLAGKDTGELFF	-	-	TRBV28	TRBJ2-2
TGTGCCAGCTCACTGAGCGGGAAATCCTACAATGAGCAGTTCTTC	CASSLSGKSYNEQFF	TRBD2	-	TRBV18	TRBJ2-1
TGTGCCAGCAGTTATTTGACAGTCTACGAGCAGTACTTC	CASSYLTVYEQYF	-	-	TRBV6-2/TRBV6-3	TRBJ2-7
TGCAGTGCTAGTGGGGGGGTATCTGGCTACACCTTC	CSASGGVSGYTF	-	-	TRBV20-1	TRBJ1-2
TGTGCCAGCAGCTCTGGCAAGGGAGGGGCCACTGAAGCTTTCTTT	CASSSGKGGATEAFF	-	-	TRBV7-9	TRBJ1-1
TGTGCCAGCAGCTTAGCAGTTACCCAGGGGATGGAGACCCAGTACTTC	CASSLAVTQGMETQYF	-	once	TRBV11-2	TRBJ2-5
TGTGCCAGCAGCTCTAGCGGAAATCCCCCCACAGATACGCAGTATTTT	CASSSSGNPPTDTQYF	TRBD2	once	TRBV7-6	TRBJ2-3
TGTGCCACCAAGGACAGGCTGCCCCACGAAGCTTTCTTT	CATKDRLPHEAFF	TRBD1	-	TRBV19	TRBJ1-1
TGCGCCAGCAGCCAAGATCAGGGTTCCTACAATGAGCAGTTCTTC	CASSQDQGSYNEQFF	-	-	TRBV4-1	TRBJ2-1
TGTGCCAGCAGTGTCGCGGGACATACTAACTCCTATAATTCACCCCTCCACTTT	CASSVAGHTNSYNSPLHF	-	-	TRBV6-1	TRBJ1-6